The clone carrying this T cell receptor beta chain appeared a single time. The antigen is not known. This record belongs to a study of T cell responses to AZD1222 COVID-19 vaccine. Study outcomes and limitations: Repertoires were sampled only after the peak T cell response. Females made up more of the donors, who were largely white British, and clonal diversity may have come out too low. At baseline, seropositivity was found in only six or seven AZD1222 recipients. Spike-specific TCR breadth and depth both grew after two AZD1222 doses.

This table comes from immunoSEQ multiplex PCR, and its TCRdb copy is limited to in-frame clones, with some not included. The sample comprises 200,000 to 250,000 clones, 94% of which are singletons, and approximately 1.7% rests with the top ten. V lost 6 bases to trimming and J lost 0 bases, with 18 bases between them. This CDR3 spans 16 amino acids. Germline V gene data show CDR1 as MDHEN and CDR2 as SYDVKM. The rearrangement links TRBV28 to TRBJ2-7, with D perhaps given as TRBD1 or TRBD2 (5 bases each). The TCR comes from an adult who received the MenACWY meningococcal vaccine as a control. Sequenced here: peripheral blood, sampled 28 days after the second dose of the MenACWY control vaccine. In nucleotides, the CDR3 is TGTGCCAGCAGCAATCCCCCACGGGACCTCTCCTACGAGCAGTACTTC. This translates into CASSNPPRDLSYEQYF.